The 28 T cell receptor beta chains in this list originate from one sample, sequenced in a study of shared clonotypes between healthy human individuals. Selected positively for CCR7 and CD45RO-negative, naive CD8 cells excluded terminally differentiated effector memory CD45RA+ cells. The protocol was immunoSEQ multiplex PCR, while the TCRdb copy is restricted to in-frame clones and leaves out a portion. Here the sample spans hundreds of thousands of clones, 92% being singletons. Material for sequencing was naive CD8+ T cells sorted from blood. The receptors originated from a man aged 30 to 39 in good health.

This clone was recorded a few times. The gene calls are TRBV10-2 and TRBJ1-5; D call uncertain. The CDR3 consists of 15 residues. Trimming removed 7 bases at V and 4 bases at J, with 17 bases between. CDR1 WSHSY and CDR2 SAAADI come from the germline V gene. As DNA, the CDR3 is TGCGCCAGCACCGATGTGGGAGGGCCGAATCAGCCCCAGCATTTT. Its protein is CASTDVGGPNQPQHF.

The sample holds one count of this clone. A much more abundant neighbour one base away suggests this may be a read error. V usage is TRBV19 and J usage is TRBJ2-7; TRBD2 is a possible D gene (5 bases). The CDR3 length is 12 residues. Trimming removed 3 bases at V and 2 bases at J, with 5 bases between. The germline gives CDR1 LNHDA, CDR2 SQIVND (reference sequence). CDR3 DNA sequence: TGTGCCAGTAGTATCGGGACCTACGAGCAGTACTTC. It encodes CASSIGTYEQYF.

V and J are TRBV28 and TRBJ2-7; D remains ambiguous. The germline V gene encodes CDR1 MDHEN and CDR2 SYDVKM. The CDR3 extends over 14 amino acids. Trimming cost V 6 bases and J 7 bases, with 19 bases left between them. CDR3 in DNA: TGTGCCAGCAGCCAGCCTCGGATAGCCGGGGAGCAGTACTTC. Protein sequence: CASSQPRIAGEQYF.

This chain links TRBV28 with TRBJ2-7; 9 bases are shared with TRBD1. This CDR3 is 15 amino acids long. V was clipped by 5 bases and J by 4 bases; unmatched bases: 9. CDR1 is MDHEN, CDR2 SYDVKM, per germline. The CDR3 reads CASSKSGTGRYEQYF. CDR3 DNA: TGTGCCAGCAGTAAATCCGGGACAGGGAGGTACGAGCAGTACTTC.

DNA for the CDR3: TGTGCCAGCAGCGGATACTCCTACAATGAGCAGTTCTTC. Amino acids: CASSGYSYNEQFF. The V gene is TRBV6-1, the J gene TRBJ2-1; D unclear. The CDR3 contains 13 residues. V was cut by 6 bases and J by 0 bases, with 6 bases left in between. The germline CDR1 and CDR2 sequences are MNHNS and SASEGT.

J is TRBJ2-7 and V is TRBV5-6, with D possibly matching TRBD1 (6 bases). Germline V gene sequence: CDR1 SGHDT, CDR2 YYEEEE. Trimming took off 3 bases at V and 2 bases at J, with 21 bases between the two ends. The CDR3 totals 17 residues. In DNA, the CDR3 is TGTGCCAGCAGCTGGAAGGGGGAGAGTCTGGAGACCTACGAGCAGTACTTC. This sequence encodes CASSWKGESLETYEQYF.

This clone came up once. The chain couples TRBV28 to TRBJ2-7, with D unclear. Germline-derived CDR1 and CDR2 are MDHEN and SYDVKM. With 8 bases removed from V and 4 bases from J, the gap between germline ends came to 24 bases. CDR3 length equals 16 residues. In DNA, the CDR3 is TGTGCCAGCGTATCCCGATATGGGGTCCAGACTTACGAGCAGTACTTC. Residues: CASVSRYGVQTYEQYF.

V and J are TRBV27 and TRBJ1-1; the D gene is possibly TRBD1 (5 bases). The V gene lost 0 bases and the J gene lost 7 bases, with 12 bases spanning the gap. Germline CDR1 reads MNHEY; CDR2 reads SMNVEV (reference sequence). CDR3 length: 14 amino acids. Written as DNA, the CDR3 is TGTGCCAGCAGTTTATCCACCTTTAGGGGTGAAGCTTTCTTT. This translates into CASSLSTFRGEAFF.

In its sample, this clone was seen once. This chain uses TRBV19 with TRBJ1-2; D unresolved. Germline CDR1 reads LNHDA; CDR2 reads SQIVND (reference sequence). CDR3 length: 13 residues. V was pared by 2 bases and J by 6 bases, with 10 bases between. Here the CDR3 DNA reads TGTGCCAGTAGTATAAGAGGGCGCGATGGCTACACCTTC. Its translation: CASSIRGRDGYTF.

Turning to this clone: The missing conserved phenylalanine or tryptophan at the end of this CDR3 makes a read error likely. No DNA is shown, since the ends of the CDR3 on it are uncertain; the CDR3 is the one TCRdb lists. The rearrangement joins TRBV14 to TRBJ2-7; TRBD1 was called by the table and not checked on the DNA. The CDR3 length equals 11 residues, ends included. Per germline, CDR1 SGHDN and CDR2 FVKESK. The CDR3 here is CASSQGTGGGY.

The chain carries TRBV9 and TRBJ2-3; 12 bases map to TRBD2. From germline, CDR1 is SGDLS and CDR2 YYNGEE. CDR3 size: 16 residues. Trimming at V came to 2 bases and at J to 4 bases, leaving 5 bases not matched to a gene. CDR3 in DNA: TGTGCCAGCAGCGTTCTAGCGGGAGGGCACTCAGATACGCAGTATTTT. Translation: CASSVLAGGHSDTQYF.

This clone has just a few counts. J is TRBJ2-2 and V is TRBV9; D is possibly TRBD2 (6 bases). V lost 5 bases and J 4 bases, leaving 12 bases between the germline ends. The CDR3 has 14 residues. Germline V gives CDR1 SGDLS, CDR2 YYNGEE. The CDR3 protein is CASRGDLTTGELFF. The CDR3, as DNA: TGTGCCAGCAGGGGGGACTTGACCACCGGGGAGCTGTTTTTT. The full variable domain, completed using reference TRBV9 and TRBJ2-2, is DSGVTQTPKHLITATGQRVTLRCSPRSGDLSVYWYQQSLDQGLQFLIQYYNGEERAKGNILERFSAQQFPDLHSELNLSSLELGDSALYFCASRGDLTTGELFFGEGSRLTVL.

This chain joins TRBV29-1 and TRBJ2-2; no clear D gene. V was clipped by 2 bases and J by 6 bases, with 4 bases between them. The CDR3 is 11 residues long. CDR1 is SQVTM, CDR2 ANQGSEA, per germline. CDR3 amino acids: CSVEFSGELFF. In nucleotides, the CDR3 is TGCAGCGTTGAATTTTCCGGGGAGCTGTTTTTT.

The genes are TRBV4-3 and TRBJ2-7, with 13 bases aligning to TRBD2. The CDR3 has 17 residues. Germline V gene lookup returns CDR1 LGHNA and CDR2 YSLEER. The V segment lost 1 base and the J segment 5 bases; nucleotides outside the gene matches: 8. CDR3 loop: CASSQGVGLAGADEQYF. CDR3 coding DNA: TGCGCCAGCAGCCAAGGTGTTGGACTAGCGGGAGCGGACGAGCAGTACTTC.

In DNA, the CDR3 is TGTGCCACCAGCAGAGGAGCGGGAGGGCCGTCGTACCGGGAGACCCAGTACTTC. Protein sequence: CATSRGAGGPSYRETQYF. V and J are TRBV15 and TRBJ2-5; 10 bases map to TRBD2. The V gene's germline CDR1 is LNHNV and CDR2 YYDKDF (reference sequence). The CDR3 spans 18 residues. The junction had 13 bases not matched to a gene; V was cut back by 1 base and J by 5 bases.

The chain recombines TRBV7-8 with TRBJ2-7; tentative D call: TRBD2 (5 bases). The germline CDR1 and CDR2 sequences are SGHVS and FQNEAQ. With 5 bases removed from V and 5 bases from J, the gap between germline ends came to 13 bases. This CDR3 comprises 13 residues. CDR3 region: CASSARGIDEQYF. The CDR3 coding sequence is TGTGCCAGCAGCGCTCGGGGAATTGACGAGCAGTACTTC.

This rearrangement joins TRBV7-6 to TRBJ2-1; 12 bases are shared with TRBD2. Trimming took 9 bases from V and 4 from J; bases not matched to a gene: 4. CDR3 size: 14 residues. Per the germline V gene, CDR1 is SGHVS and CDR2 is FNYEAQ. This CDR3 reads CASSGTSGYNEQFF. CDR3 DNA sequence: TGTGCCAGTTCCGGGACTAGCGGGTACAATGAGCAGTTCTTC.

This chain connects TRBV5-1 to TRBJ2-1, with 10 bases aligning to TRBD1. This CDR3 spans 16 amino acids. Per the germline V gene, CDR1 is SGHRS and CDR2 is YFSETQ. J was trimmed by 6 bases and V by 4 bases; bases with no gene match: 10. This CDR3 is CASSLAVGTGVNEQFF. The CDR3 bases are TGCGCCAGCAGCCTGGCCGTGGGGACAGGGGTCAATGAGCAGTTCTTC.

The chain carries TRBV7-9 and TRBJ2-7; D might be TRBD1 or TRBD2, each matching 8 bases. The germline CDR1 and CDR2 sequences are SEHNR and FQNEAQ (reference sequence). V dropped 5 bases and J dropped 7 bases, with 24 bases sitting between them. The CDR3 totals 16 residues. The CDR3 nucleotides are TGTGCCAGCAGCCCACGGGGGGGGACAGGACCTTTTGAGCAGTACTTC. It yields the protein CASSPRGGTGPFEQYF.

The chain is built from TRBV27 and TRBJ1-5, with 7 bases identical to TRBD1. The CDR3 covers 15 residues. With V trimmed by 5 bases and J by 6 bases, 10 bases remained unmatched. CDR1 is MNHEY, CDR2 SMNVEV, per germline (reference sequence). CDR3 DNA: TGTGCCAGCAGTCCCGAGGATAGGGGGCCTCAGCCCCAGCATTTT. Its protein product is CASSPEDRGPQPQHF.

The chain employs TRBV19 and TRBJ2-7; D call uncertain. CDR1 and CDR2 from the germline V gene are LNHDA and SQIVND (reference sequence). The ends were cut back, 2 bases at V and 0 bases at J, with 8 bases in the middle. This CDR3 is 14 amino acids long. The CDR3 DNA follows: TGTGCCAGTAGTATACGTTCGGCCTCCTACGAGCAGTACTTC. Its protein product is CASSIRSASYEQYF.

As to this clone: The sample contains more than one DNA sequence encoding this CDR3. The chain carries TRBV7-9 and TRBJ2-7, with D tentatively TRBD2 (5 bases). The CDR3 spans 12 residues. Germline CDR1 reads SEHNR; CDR2 reads FQNEAQ (reference sequence). V lost 5 bases and J 2 bases, leaving 7 bases between the germline ends. CDR3 coding DNA: TGTGCCAGCAGCCCCGGGACCTACGAGCAGTACTTC. Protein: CASSPGTYEQYF.

In nucleotides, the CDR3 is TGTGCCAGCAGCCCACTTACGGAACTCTTCAATGAGCAGTTCTTC. It translates to CASSPLTELFNEQFF. The chain has TRBV7-9 and TRBJ2-1; D gene ambiguous. V lost 5 bases and J lost 6, with 17 bases in between. CDR1 is SEHNR, CDR2 FQNEAQ, per germline (reference sequence). This CDR3 contains 15 residues.

The J gene is TRBJ2-2, the V gene TRBV11-3, with unresolved D. V dropped 4 bases and J dropped 2 bases, with 8 bases sitting between them. This CDR3 has 14 residues. From germline, CDR1 is SGHNT and CDR2 YENEEA. Here the CDR3 reads CASSSSRNTGELFF. The DNA of the CDR3 is TGTGCCAGCAGCTCTAGTCGCAACACCGGGGAGCTGTTTTTT.

The chain couples TRBV6-1 to TRBJ2-7; D is uncertain. Germline lookup yields CDR1 MNHNS and CDR2 SASEGT. The ends were cut back, 2 bases at V and 0 bases at J, with 8 bases in the middle. The CDR3 spans 14 residues. The CDR3: CASSETISSYEQYF. The DNA for the CDR3 is TGTGCCAGCAGTGAAACAATTAGCTCCTACGAGCAGTACTTC.

The V call is TRBV2, the J call TRBJ2-5; D is perhaps TRBD2 (5 bases). V lost 2 bases, J lost 4 bases, and 14 bases lay in between. This CDR3 has 15 amino acids. Germline V gene data show CDR1 as SNHLY and CDR2 as FYNNEI. CDR3 DNA sequence: TGTGCCAGCAGTGAAACTTCTGAACGGGGAGAGACCCAGTACTTC. Its protein product is CASSETSERGETQYF. Full variable domain (rest looked up from reference TRBV2 and TRBJ2-5): EPEVTQTPSHQVTQMGQEVILRCVPISNHLYFYWYRQILGQKVEFLVSFYNNEISEKSEIFDDQFSVERPDGSNFTLKIRSTKLEDSAMYFCASSETSERGETQYFGPGTRLLVL.

The chain recombines TRBV6-6 with TRBJ1-1; D gene uncertain. Germline V CDR1 and CDR2: MNHNY, SVGAGI (reference sequence). Between the trimmed V and J ends, which lost 7 bases and 3 bases, there was a span of 15 bases. This CDR3 spans 14 amino acids. The CDR3 sequence is CASITFLRDTEAFF. The CDR3 DNA sequence: TGTGCCAGCATCACCTTCTTGAGAGACACTGAAGCTTTCTTT.

The V call is TRBV10-1, the J call TRBJ2-5; D is ambiguous. The CDR3 consists of 14 residues. The germline gives CDR1 WNHNN, CDR2 SYGVQD (reference sequence). Trimming pared 1 base from V and 2 bases from J, leaving 8 bases between. In DNA, the CDR3 is TGCGCCAGCAGTGAGTTGACGGATCAAGAGACCCAGTACTTC. It encodes CASSELTDQETQYF.